This is a list of T cell receptor beta chains from one sample in a study of shared clonotypes between healthy human individuals. Clones were sequenced by immunoSEQ multiplex PCR, and TCRdb holds only the in-frame ones, with some missing. The sample records a few hundred thousand clones, around 67% being singletons. Sequencing used memory CD4+ T cells sorted from blood. These receptors originate from a man between 25 and 39 years old in good health. Both conserved end residues are part of each CDR3. A D gene is named only where the DNA matches it firmly. Size is stated for part of the rows, as once, few or many counts, or as a class when the clone is expanded.

v_call	j_call	clone_size	d_call	cdr3_aa	cdr3_nt
TRBV7-8	TRBJ2-7	few	-	CASSLRRSDEQYF	TGTGCCAGCAGCTTGCGAAGGTCTGACGAGCAGTACTTC
TRBV28	TRBJ1-1	-	-	CASRATEAFF	TGTGCCAGTAGGGCCACTGAAGCTTTCTTT
TRBV27	TRBJ1-2	-	-	CASRQLSRAGRDGYTF	TGTGCCAGCAGACAACTTAGCCGGGCAGGAAGGGACGGCTACACCTTC
TRBV7-9	TRBJ1-3	-	-	CASSLAEGSVRTIYF	TGTGCCAGCAGCTTAGCGGAGGGATCGGTCAGGACCATATATTTT
TRBV18	TRBJ2-7	-	-	CASSPTSYEQYF	TGTGCCAGCTCACCAACCTCCTACGAGCAGTACTTC
TRBV9	TRBJ2-1	few	TRBD1	CASSPDPGTAYNEQFF	TGTGCCAGCAGCCCTGACCCCGGGACAGCCTACAATGAGCAGTTCTTC
TRBV2	TRBJ1-1	-	-	CASTVHKNRDDAFF	TGTGCCAGCACCGTACACAAAAATCGGGACGATGCTTTCTTT
TRBV29-1	TRBJ2-7	-	TRBD1	CSVEDRRQGVYEQYF	TGCAGCGTTGAAGATCGACGACAGGGGGTCTACGAGCAGTACTTC
TRBV29-1	TRBJ2-1	-	TRBD1	CSGHGTADNYNEQFF	TGCAGCGGACACGGGACAGCCGATAATTACAATGAGCAGTTCTTC
TRBV10-3	TRBJ2-3	-	-	CAISGGGKQGDTQYF	TGTGCCATCAGTGGGGGCGGGAAGCAGGGAGATACGCAGTATTTT
TRBV27	TRBJ2-1	-	-	CASSLRGPREGNNEQFF	TGTGCCAGCAGTTTGCGCGGACCCCGGGAAGGTAACAATGAGCAGTTCTTC
TRBV28	TRBJ1-2	-	TRBD1	CASSLRTGGYGYTF	TGTGCCAGCAGTTTAAGAACAGGGGGCTATGGCTACACCTTC
TRBV9	TRBJ1-2	-	-	CASSVAAGSYGYTF	TGTGCCAGCAGCGTAGCGGCAGGAAGTTATGGCTACACCTTC
TRBV7-2	TRBJ2-7	-	-	CASGREGRSYEQYF	TGTGCCAGCGGCCGAGAGGGGAGAAGTTACGAGCAGTACTTC
TRBV4-2	TRBJ2-7	few	-	CASSRYSNLGETSYEQYF	TGTGCCAGCAGCCGATACTCTAATTTGGGGGAGACGAGCTACGAGCAGTACTTC
TRBV5-4	TRBJ2-5	-	-	CASSLIGQETQYF	TGTGCCAGCAGCTTGATAGGGCAAGAGACCCAGTACTTC
TRBV6-1	TRBJ1-6	-	-	CASSELQGFFGNSPLHF	TGTGCCAGCAGCGAACTACAGGGATTTTTTGGCAATTCACCCCTCCACTTT
TRBV10-1	TRBJ2-2	few	-	CASSVRNGELFF	TGCGCCAGCAGTGTGAGAAACGGGGAGCTGTTTTTT
TRBV5-4	TRBJ2-5	-	-	CASSADQYQETQYF	TGTGCCAGCAGCGCGGACCAGTACCAAGAGACCCAGTACTTC
TRBV2	TRBJ2-3	-	TRBD2	CASSAGTSGKRSDTQYF	TGTGCCAGCAGCGCCGGGACTAGCGGGAAACGGTCAGATACGCAGTATTTT
TRBV9	TRBJ1-4	-	TRBD1	CASSRQGGDEKLFF	TGTGCCAGCAGCAGACAGGGTGGTGATGAAAAACTGTTTTTT
TRBV28	TRBJ2-7	-	TRBD1	CASSSNGGDRVYEQYF	TGTGCCAGCAGTTCCAATGGGGGGGACAGGGTGTACGAGCAGTACTTC
TRBV27	TRBJ2-3	-	-	CASSFYGRGTDTQYF	TGTGCCAGCAGTTTTTATGGTAGGGGCACAGATACGCAGTATTTT
TRBV5-1	TRBJ2-5	-	-	CASSIGQTQETQYF	TGCGCCAGCAGCATAGGGCAGACACAAGAGACCCAGTACTTC
TRBV5-1	TRBJ2-7	-	TRBD2	CASKGLAGTYEQYF	TGCGCCAGCAAGGGACTAGCGGGTACCTACGAGCAGTACTTC
TRBV2	TRBJ2-3	few	-	CASKTSTDTQYF	TGTGCCAGCAAAACTAGCACAGATACGCAGTATTTT
TRBV5-1	TRBJ2-3	-	-	CASSYGSGAEVVTQYF	TGCGCCAGCAGCTACGGGTCGGGGGCCGAGGTGGTTACGCAGTATTTT
TRBV7-9	TRBJ2-3	-	TRBD2	CASSSRTSGINSDTQYF	TGTGCCAGCAGCTCACGGACTAGCGGGATTAATTCGGATACGCAGTATTTT
TRBV29-1	TRBJ2-3	-	TRBD2	CSVEKTSGIGTDTQYF	TGCAGCGTTGAGAAGACTAGCGGGATAGGCACAGATACGCAGTATTTT
TRBV4-2	TRBJ2-1	-	-	CASSQDVGLVYEQFF	TGTGCCAGCAGCCAAGATGTCGGCCTTGTTTATGAGCAGTTCTTC
TRBV10-1	TRBJ1-1	-	-	CASSGGTGYTEAFF	TGCGCCAGCAGTGGGGGGACCGGCTACACTGAAGCTTTCTTT
TRBV6-5	TRBJ1-1	-	-	CASRLQGNTEAFF	TGTGCCAGCAGGCTTCAGGGGAACACTGAAGCTTTCTTT
TRBV4-1	TRBJ2-1	-	-	CASSQVVGGNNEQFF	TGCGCCAGCAGCCAAGTTGTAGGAGGGAACAATGAGCAGTTCTTC
TRBV5-4	TRBJ2-2	-	TRBD2	CASSLAGGPSGELFF	TGTGCCAGCAGCTTGGCGGGAGGGCCCTCGGGGGAGCTGTTTTTT
TRBV10-1	TRBJ2-6	-	-	CAAKGSRCGANVLTF	TGCGCGGCTAAGGGTTCACGATGCGGGGCCAACGTCCTGACTTTC
TRBV19	TRBJ2-1	-	-	CASTGYRNEQFF	TGTGCCAGTACTGGTTATCGGAATGAGCAGTTCTTC
TRBV18	TRBJ2-7	many	-	CASSPLQANYEQYF	TGTGCCAGCTCACCACTACAGGCTAACTACGAGCAGTACTTC
TRBV19	TRBJ2-1	-	TRBD2	CASSISPGLAGGEQFF	TGTGCCAGTAGTATTTCCCCGGGACTAGCGGGAGGGGAGCAGTTCTTC
TRBV19	TRBJ1-5	-	TRBD1	CASSRTGGRTDQPQHF	TGTGCCAGTAGTCGGACAGGGGGCCGGACGGATCAGCCCCAGCATTTT
TRBV19	TRBJ2-7	-	TRBD1	CASSIVGQGGYEQYF	TGTGCCAGTAGTATAGTCGGACAGGGCGGCTACGAGCAGTACTTC
TRBV14	TRBJ2-3	-	-	CASSQGRGILTDTQYF	TGTGCCAGCAGCCAAGGTCGCGGGATCCTCACAGATACGCAGTATTTT
TRBV19	TRBJ2-5	-	TRBD2	CASSLTSGSEQTQYF	TGTGCCAGTAGTCTGACTAGCGGGAGTGAACAGACCCAGTACTTC
TRBV28	TRBJ2-1	-	-	CASRGTFRNEQFF	TGTGCCAGCAGGGGGACGTTCCGCAATGAGCAGTTCTTC
TRBV7-9	TRBJ1-1	-	-	CASSSYRSPEAFF	TGTGCCAGCAGCTCCTACAGGTCCCCTGAAGCTTTCTTT
TRBV6-1	TRBJ2-1	-	-	CASSLATEQFF	TGTGCCAGCAGTTTGGCTACTGAGCAGTTCTTC
TRBV29-1	TRBJ2-2	-	TRBD1	CSVGQGANGELFF	TGCAGCGTTGGACAGGGGGCTAACGGGGAGCTGTTTTTT